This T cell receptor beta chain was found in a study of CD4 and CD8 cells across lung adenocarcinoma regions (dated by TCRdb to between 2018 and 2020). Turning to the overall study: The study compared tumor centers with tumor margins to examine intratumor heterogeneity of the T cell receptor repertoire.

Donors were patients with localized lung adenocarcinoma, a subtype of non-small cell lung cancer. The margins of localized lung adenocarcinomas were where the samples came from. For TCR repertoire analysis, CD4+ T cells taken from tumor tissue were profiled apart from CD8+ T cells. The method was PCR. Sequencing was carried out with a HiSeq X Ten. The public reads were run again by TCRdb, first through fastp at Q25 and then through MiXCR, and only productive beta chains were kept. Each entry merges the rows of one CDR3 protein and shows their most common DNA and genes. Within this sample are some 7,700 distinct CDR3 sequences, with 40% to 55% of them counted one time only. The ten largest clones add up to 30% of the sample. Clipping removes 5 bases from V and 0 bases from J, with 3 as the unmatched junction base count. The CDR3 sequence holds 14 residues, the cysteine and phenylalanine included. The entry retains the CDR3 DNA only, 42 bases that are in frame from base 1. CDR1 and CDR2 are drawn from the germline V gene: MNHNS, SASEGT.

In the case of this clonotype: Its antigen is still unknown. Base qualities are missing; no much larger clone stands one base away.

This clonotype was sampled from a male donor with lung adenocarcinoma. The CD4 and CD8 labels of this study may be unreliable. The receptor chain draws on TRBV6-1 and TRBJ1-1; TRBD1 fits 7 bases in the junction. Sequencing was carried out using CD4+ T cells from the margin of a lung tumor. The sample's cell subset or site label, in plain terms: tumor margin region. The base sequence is TGTGCCAGCAGTCAGGGGGGCTTGAACACTGAAGCTTTCTTT. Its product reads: CASSQGGLNTEAFF.